This TCR beta chain originates from a study of OX40 agonist ivuxolimab in advanced cancers. Here immunoSEQ multiplex PCR was the method, and the copy in TCRdb shows in-frame clones only, minus some. The sample shows 60,000 to 65,000 clones, approximately 90% of them seen only once. The CDR3 sequence is 15 residues long. V was shortened by 0 bases and J by 2 bases, with 12 bases between the two germline ends. The germline V gene encodes CDR1 SGHRS and CDR2 YFSETQ. The origin of this receptor is an adult with an advanced solid tumor such as melanoma, head and neck, liver or kidney cancer. The chain links TRBV5-1 to TRBJ2-7, with D tentatively TRBD1 (6 bases). The source material was CD4+ or CD8+ T cells sorted from blood, sampled in a trial of the OX40 agonist ivuxolimab. CDR3 sequence (DNA): TGCGCCAGCAGCTTGGCCGGGACATTTCCCTACGAGCAGTACTTC. This gives the protein CASSLAGTFPYEQYF.